Each of the 4 T cell receptor beta chains below was sequenced from the same sample in a study of blood T cells in healthy people across ages. The authors ran a second PCR of roughly 7 to 11 cycles using a sample-barcoded 5' primer and a J-beta primer mix. One entry per CDR3 protein results from TCRdb running MiXCR on the 5' RACE reads. This sample has more than 1,000,000 distinct CDR3 sequences, with about 23% found just once. Another study also made use of these data, one on T cells of mothers and their children.

Specimen: blood. The origin of the receptors is a girl aged 2 to 10 in good health.

This clonotype was counted only a few times. Mismatch with germline at one junction end may stem from a read error. J is TRBJ1-1 and V is TRBV6-2 or TRBV6-3, with a weak D call TRBD1 (6 bases). This CDR3 has 13 amino acids. CDR1 and CDR2 from the germline V gene are MNHEY and SVGEGT. The CDR3 bases are TGTGCCAGCAGCTTCCACGGACAGAGTGAAGTTTTCTTT. The encoded protein is CASSFHGQSEVFF.

This clonotype was counted a few times. The gene calls are TRBV6-6 and TRBJ2-3; TRBD2 matches 8 bases. Per the germline V gene, CDR1 is MNHNY and CDR2 is SVGAGI (reference sequence). This CDR3 region has 15 residues. The junction had 12 bases not matched to a gene; V was cut back by 10 bases and J by 3 bases. Here the CDR3 DNA reads TGTGCCACCACCCTTTCCCGGGGGGGTACAGATACGCAGTATTTT. It encodes CATTLSRGGTDTQYF.

This clonotype was observed a few times. The chain couples TRBV13 to TRBJ1-1; D gene uncertain. Between the trimmed V and J ends, which lost 10 bases and 1 base, there was a span of 13 bases. Germline CDR1 reads PRHDT; CDR2 reads FYEKMQ (reference sequence). CDR3 size: 13 residues. CDR3 sequence reads: CANSMGSNTEAFF. DNA for the CDR3: TGTGCCAACTCAATGGGGTCGAACACTGAAGCTTTCTTT.

V is TRBV20-1 and J is TRBJ2-7; D is ambiguous. The CDR3 sequence is 13 residues long. The germline CDR1 and CDR2 sequences are DFQATT and SNEGSKA (reference sequence). The V end lost 3 bases, the J end lost 1 base, and 10 bases lay between the germline ends. The CDR3 nucleotides are TGCAGTGCTAGCCCGGACCCATCCTACGAGCAGTACTTC. The encoded protein is CSASPDPSYEQYF.